Listed here are 4 T cell receptor beta chains from one sample, sequenced in a study of blood T cells in healthy people across ages. Primed by a sample-barcoded 5' primer and a J-beta primer mix, a second PCR proceeded for about 6 to 12 cycles. TCRdb redid the calling of the 5' RACE reads with MiXCR, one entry per CDR3 protein. Of 600,000 to 850,000 distinct CDR3 sequences in the sample, more than 20% were seen once. The data were also submitted as part of a second study, on T cells of mothers and their children.

Sequencing was performed on blood. The receptors come from a boy between 10 and 17 years old in good health.

This clonotype occurred a few times. The gene calls are TRBV19 and TRBJ1-5; D call uncertain. There are 12 residues in the CDR3. The ends were cut back, 8 bases at V and 9 bases at J, with 14 bases in the middle. CDR1 LNHDA and CDR2 SQIVND come from the germline V gene (reference sequence). CDR3: CASRAAQGPQHF. CDR3 nucleotides: TGTGCCAGTCGGGCCGCCCAAGGGCCCCAGCATTTT.

In this sample, this clonotype turned up a few times. The V call is TRBV5-1, the J call TRBJ2-2; D may be TRBD1 (6 bases). CDR3 size: 15 residues. From germline, CDR1 is SGHRS and CDR2 YFSETQ. The V gene lost 2 bases and the J gene lost 2 bases, with 10 bases spanning the gap. CDR3: CASSFLGGNTGELFF. The CDR3 nucleotides are TGCGCCAGCAGCTTCCTTGGGGGCAACACCGGGGAGCTGTTTTTT.

This rearrangement joins TRBV5-1 to TRBJ2-3, with D unresolved. The CDR3 spans 15 residues. The ends were cut back, 4 bases at V and 3 bases at J, with 15 bases in the middle. Germline V gives CDR1 SGHRS, CDR2 YFSETQ. The CDR3 coding sequence is TGCGCCAGCAGCCACGGACGGCGAGAGACAGATACGCAGTATTTT. Its translation: CASSHGRRETDTQYF.

This clonotype was seen a few times. The chain joins TRBV9 to TRBJ2-1, with 7 bases fitting TRBD2. The CDR3 consists of 15 residues. Unmatched junction bases numbered 5, after V lost 2 bases and J lost 3 bases. Germline V gene sequence: CDR1 SGDLS, CDR2 YYNGEE. The CDR3 sequence is CASSVTGTNYNEQFF. CDR3 sequence (DNA): TGTGCCAGCAGCGTTACCGGGACTAACTACAATGAGCAGTTCTTC.